Listed below are T cell receptor beta chains from one sample, sequenced in a study of cytomegalovirus exposure and HLA in healthy donors. Clones were sequenced by immunoSEQ multiplex PCR, and TCRdb holds only the in-frame ones, with some missing. The table lists approximately 84,000 clones, 78% of them singletons, with 2% to 3% in the top ten. Sequenced input: PBMCs. Source of these receptors: a male donor in good health and CMV-seropositive. Both conserved end residues are part of each CDR3. A D gene is named only where the DNA matches it firmly. Rows may omit the clone size; those that give it use once, few, many or a size class.

>TRBJ2-1|TRBV7-3|TRBD1|-
CASSRGRGLYYNEQFF
TGTGCCAGCAGTCGAGGCAGGGGGCTTTACTACAATGAGCAGTTCTTC
>TRBJ1-5|TRBV11-2|-|few
CASSLSREGNQPQHF
TGTGCCAGCAGCTTAAGCAGGGAAGGCAATCAGCCCCAGCATTTT
>TRBJ2-7|TRBV5-4|TRBD1|-
CASNQEGQGRDEQYF
TGTGCCAGCAATCAAGAGGGACAGGGGCGAGACGAGCAGTACTTC
>TRBJ1-5|TRBV6-5|-|-
CASSYGAGVQPQHF
TGTGCCAGCAGTTACGGGGCAGGGGTTCAGCCCCAGCATTTT
>TRBJ2-1|TRBV15|-|-
CATSRDLVKQFF
TGTGCCACCAGCAGAGATTTAGTAAAGCAGTTCTTC
>TRBJ2-7|TRBV14|TRBD2|-
CASSPLSGSSYEQYF
TGTGCCAGCAGCCCCCTTAGCGGGAGCTCCTACGAGCAGTACTTC
>TRBJ2-2|TRBV27|-|-
CASSPTPTASLPNTGELFF
TGTGCCAGCAGTCCGACCCCGACAGCCTCCCTCCCAAACACCGGGGAGCTGTTTTTT
>TRBJ2-2|TRBV6-6|-|-
CASSYSMLSLSGELFF
TGTGCCAGCAGTTACTCGATGCTATCGCTGAGCGGGGAGCTGTTTTTT
>TRBJ2-1|TRBV27|TRBD1|-
CASSLEYGDRGYNEQFF
TGTGCCAGCAGTTTAGAGTACGGGGACAGGGGTTACAATGAGCAGTTCTTC
>TRBJ1-2|TRBV6-1|-|-
CASSETPARYGYTF
TGTGCCAGCAGTGAAACCCCCGCCAGGTATGGCTACACCTTC
>TRBJ2-7|TRBV30|-|-
CAWSVPGYEQYF
TGTGCCTGGAGTGTCCCCGGGTACGAGCAGTACTTC
>TRBJ2-3|TRBV29-1|-|-
CSVEPTGPTRVTDTQYF
TGCAGCGTTGAACCCACTGGGCCGACGCGGGTCACAGATACGCAGTATTTT
>TRBJ1-2|TRBV2|-|-
CAAQGYSNYGYTF
TGTGCCGCCCAGGGATACAGCAACTATGGCTACACCTTC
>TRBJ2-1|TRBV14|TRBD2|few
CASSRGGSYNEQFF
TGTGCCAGCAGCCGGGGGGGGTCTTACAATGAGCAGTTCTTC
>TRBJ2-5|TRBV7-3|-|-
CASSARGLETQYF
TGTGCCAGCAGCGCAAGGGGGTTGGAGACCCAGTACTTC
>TRBJ2-1|TRBV6-1|-|-
CASSATRYPYNEQFF
TGTGCCAGCAGTGCAACTAGATACCCCTACAATGAGCAGTTCTTC